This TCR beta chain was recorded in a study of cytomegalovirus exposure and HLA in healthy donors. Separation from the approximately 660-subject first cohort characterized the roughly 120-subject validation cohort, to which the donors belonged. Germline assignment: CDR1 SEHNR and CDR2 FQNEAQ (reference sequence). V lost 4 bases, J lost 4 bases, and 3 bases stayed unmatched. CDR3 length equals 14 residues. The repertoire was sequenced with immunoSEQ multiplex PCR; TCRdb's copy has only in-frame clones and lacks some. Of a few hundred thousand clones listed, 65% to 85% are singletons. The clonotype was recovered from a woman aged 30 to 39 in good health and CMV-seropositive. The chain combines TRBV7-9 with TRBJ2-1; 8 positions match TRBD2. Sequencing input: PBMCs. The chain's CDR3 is CASSYGTSYNEQFF. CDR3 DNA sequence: TGTGCCAGCAGCTACGGGACTAGTTACAATGAGCAGTTCTTC.